Following are 26 T cell receptor beta chains from one sample sequenced in a study of blood T cells in healthy people across ages. A second PCR, run for roughly 7 to 11 cycles, used a sample-barcoded 5' primer plus a J-beta primer mix. TCRdb ran MiXCR on the 5' RACE reads and lists one entry per CDR3 protein. In the table there are over 600,000 distinct CDR3 sequences, around 21% of which are singletons. Sequenced input: blood. The receptors come from a man aged 70-80 years in good health.

V usage is TRBV7-2 and J usage is TRBJ1-1; TRBD1 might be the D (5 bases). Germline V gives CDR1 SGHTA, CDR2 FQGNSA. Trimming cost V 5 bases and J 3 bases, with 16 bases left between them. The CDR3 spans 15 residues. The CDR3 nucleotides are TGTGCCAGCAGCCAACCCGGGGACGGTTACACTGAAGCTTTCTTT. This sequence encodes CASSQPGDGYTEAFF. Complete variable domain (other parts from reference TRBV7-2 and TRBJ1-1): GAGVSQSPSNKVTEKGKDVELRCDPISGHTALYWYRQSLGQGLEFLIYFQGNSAPDKSGLPSDRFSAERTGGSVSTLTIQRTQQEDSAVYLCASSQPGDGYTEAFFGQGTRLTVV.

The chain links TRBV24-1 to TRBJ2-1, with D perhaps matching TRBD2 (5 bases). CDR3 length equals 14 residues. V lost 3 bases and J lost 5, with 10 bases in between. Germline assignment: CDR1 KGHDR and CDR2 SFDVKD. CDR3: CATSDPGLDNEQFF. CDR3 nucleotides: TGTGCCACCAGTGATCCCGGACTTGACAATGAGCAGTTCTTC.

As regards this clonotype: The junction departs from germline at one end; a sequencing error may be responsible. The genes are TRBV20-1 and TRBJ2-4; 11 bases match TRBD2. CDR3 length: 13 amino acids. Looked up from germline, CDR1 is DFQATT and CDR2 is SNEGSKA (reference sequence). CDR3 bases: TGTTCTAGCGGGGGGTCAGCCAAAAACATTCAGTACTTC. Its translation is CSSGGSAKNIQYF.

This clonotype turned up a few times. The chain employs TRBV6-5 and TRBJ2-5; D is perhaps TRBD2 (6 bases). CDR3 length: 16 residues. In germline, CDR1 is MNHEY, CDR2 SVGAGI. The V end was cut by 5 bases, the J end by 5 bases, with 21 bases between. CDR3 sequence (DNA): TGTGCCAGCAGTCCCAACTTCGATCCGCGGGGTGAGACCCAGTACTTC. It yields the protein CASSPNFDPRGETQYF.

This clonotype turned up a few times. This sequence joins TRBV20-1 and TRBJ2-3; D gene unclear. Germline V CDR1 and CDR2: DFQATT, SNEGSKA (reference sequence). V lost 6 bases to trimming and J lost 0 bases, with 10 bases between them. The CDR3 consists of 13 residues. CDR3 loop: CSAVVPSTDTQYF. For the CDR3, the DNA is TGCAGTGCAGTGGTCCCTAGCACAGATACGCAGTATTTT.

This clonotype has only one observation. Here the CDR3 omits its conserved ending phenylalanine or tryptophan, so a read error is the likely source. This chain uses TRBV20-1 with TRBJ2-7, with D perhaps matching TRBD2 (5 bases). With 4 bases removed from V and 2 bases from J, the gap between germline ends came to 9 bases. The V gene's germline CDR1 is DFQATT and CDR2 SNEGSKA (reference sequence). This CDR3 is built from 12 residues. CDR3 loop: CSAIRGTYEQYL. Here the CDR3 DNA reads TGCAGTGCTATCCGGGGAACCTACGAGCAGTACCTC.

The chain carries TRBV12-3 or TRBV12-4 and TRBJ2-7, with D perhaps TRBD2 (5 bases). The CDR3 has 13 residues. The V gene lost 3 bases and the J gene lost 7 bases, with 13 bases spanning the gap. The CDR3 is CASSLRRSQEQYF. The CDR3 coding sequence is TGTGCCAGCAGTTTGAGGAGGTCGCAGGAGCAGTACTTC.

The V and J genes are TRBV2 and TRBJ2-1, with D uncertain. Germline CDR1 and CDR2: SNHLY and FYNNEI. The ends were cut back, 3 bases at V and 2 bases at J, with 11 bases in the middle. The CDR3 sequence is 15 residues long. This CDR3 reads CASSEWGLTYNEQFF. CDR3 DNA sequence: TGTGCCAGCAGTGAGTGGGGATTGACCTACAATGAGCAGTTCTTC.

This clonotype came up a few times. This sequence joins TRBV9 and TRBJ1-1, with D unclear. Germline V gives CDR1 SGDLS, CDR2 YYNGEE. V was clipped by 1 base and J by 0 bases, with 10 bases between them. This CDR3 region has 15 residues. The DNA of the CDR3 is TGTGCCAGCAGCGTACGCGTAGATATGAACACTGAAGCTTTCTTT. Residues: CASSVRVDMNTEAFF.

CDR3 loop: CSVVAGNEQFF. The CDR3 DNA is TGCAGCGTGGTAGCAGGCAATGAGCAGTTCTTC. The genes are TRBV29-1 and TRBJ2-1; no clear D gene. This CDR3 region has 11 residues. Germline CDR1 and CDR2: SQVTM and ANQGSEA. V dropped 6 bases and J dropped 6 bases, with 9 bases sitting between them.

About this clonotype: Relative to the germline gene, one junction end is altered; a read error may explain this. The V and J genes are TRBV6-6 and TRBJ2-3; D unresolved. The germline gives CDR1 MNHNY, CDR2 SVGAGI (reference sequence). The CDR3 sequence is 13 residues long. CDR3 nucleotide sequence: TGTGCCAGCAGTTACTTAATCACAGATACGCAGTACTTT. This codes for CASSYLITDTQYF.

This clonotype occurred a few times. This chain uses TRBV7-9 with TRBJ2-7; D gene unclear. This CDR3 is built from 14 residues. With 0 bases removed from V and 4 bases from J, the gap between germline ends came to 10 bases. Germline V gene data show CDR1 as SEHNR and CDR2 as FQNEAQ (reference sequence). The CDR3: CASSLASRSYEQYF. CDR3 DNA: TGTGCCAGCAGCTTAGCTAGCAGATCATACGAGCAGTACTTC.

V is TRBV3-1 and J is TRBJ2-1; 13 nucleotides align to TRBD2. Germline CDR1 reads LGHDT; CDR2 reads YNNKEL (reference sequence). This CDR3 has 16 residues. V was pared by 3 bases and J by 8 bases, with 7 bases of the junction left unmatched. DNA of the CDR3: TGTGCCAGCAGCCAGGTTACTAGCGGGAGGGCCGATGAGCAGTTCTTC. Translated: CASSQVTSGRADEQFF.

This chain connects TRBV29-1 to TRBJ2-3; 9 bases agree with TRBD2. This CDR3 contains 14 residues. The trim removed 7 bases at V and 2 bases at J, leaving 7 bases unmatched. Germline assignment: CDR1 SQVTM and CDR2 ANQGSEA. The CDR3 loop is CSGKLAGNTDTQYF. CDR3 sequence (DNA): TGCAGCGGGAAGCTAGCGGGAAACACAGATACGCAGTATTTT.

A few counts support this clonotype. The chain is built from TRBV5-1 and TRBJ2-5; D may match TRBD1 or TRBD2 (5 bases each). The J call is doubtful: the DNA matches TRBJ2-7 better. Germline V gene lookup returns CDR1 SGHRS and CDR2 YFSETQ. The length of the CDR3 is 13 residues. The CDR3, as DNA: TGCGCCAGCAGCAACGGGGCTGTATACGAGCAGTACTTC. This codes for CASSNGAVYEQYF.

V usage is TRBV10-2 and J usage is TRBJ2-7; the match to TRBD2 covers 8 bases. There are 14 residues in the CDR3. Germline V gene data show CDR1 as WSHSY and CDR2 as SAAADI. Trimming took 6 bases from V and 4 from J; bases not matched to a gene: 8. The CDR3 region is CASSGGLEFYEQYF. The CDR3 DNA is TGCGCCAGCAGCGGGGGACTAGAGTTTTACGAGCAGTACTTC.

This clonotype was counted a few times. Just one base apart from a much larger clone, this may be a read error. The chain couples TRBV20-1 to TRBJ2-3; 7 nucleotides align to TRBD2. The germline CDR1 and CDR2 sequences are DFQATT and SNEGSKA (reference sequence). This CDR3 comprises 17 residues. This CDR3 is CSARDFLAEAGVDMQYF. CDR3 coding DNA: TGCAGTGCTAGAGATTTTCTCGCCGAGGCGGGGGTAGATATGCAGTATTTT.

The V gene is TRBV5-1, the J gene TRBJ1-3; D uncertain. V was pared by 0 bases and J by 2 bases, with 15 bases between. Germline-derived CDR1 and CDR2 are SGHRS and YFSETQ. This CDR3 comprises 17 residues. DNA for the CDR3: TGCGCCAGCAGCTTGGAGTCTCCCAGAGACCCTGGAAACACCATATATTTT. It codes for CASSLESPRDPGNTIYF. The whole variable domain, remainder taken from reference TRBV5-1 and TRBJ1-3, is KAGVTQTPRYLIKTRGQQVTLSCSPISGHRSVSWYQQTPGQGLQFLFEYFSETQRNKGNFPGRFSGRQFSNSRSEMNVSTLELGDSALYLCASSLESPRDPGNTIYFGEGSWLTVV.

CDR3 amino acids: CSARGPFSYNEQFF. CDR3 DNA sequence: TGCAGTGCTAGAGGCCCTTTTTCCTACAATGAGCAGTTCTTC. The J gene is TRBJ2-1, the V gene TRBV20-1; D is undetermined. The CDR3 is 14 residues long. Trimming pared 1 base from V and 1 base from J, leaving 8 bases between. Germline loops: CDR1 DFQATT, CDR2 SNEGSKA (reference sequence).

The chain combines TRBV5-1 with TRBJ2-7; D gene ambiguous. Trimming pared 2 bases from V and 1 base from J, leaving 13 bases between. Per the germline V gene, CDR1 is SGHRS and CDR2 is YFSETQ. The CDR3 covers 15 residues. CDR3 in amino acids: CASSFRAQGSYEQYF. CDR3 bases: TGCGCCAGCAGCTTCCGGGCACAAGGGTCCTACGAGCAGTACTTC.

This chain uses TRBV11-2 with TRBJ2-7, with 7 bases that match TRBD2. Germline V CDR1 and CDR2: SGHAT, FQNNGV. V lost 7 bases, J lost 3 bases, and 6 bases stayed unmatched. The length of the CDR3 is 13 residues. Here the CDR3 reads CASTREGRYEQYF. The CDR3 region has the DNA TGTGCCAGCACCAGGGAGGGACGCTACGAGCAGTACTTC.

As to this clonotype: Here the CDR3 omits its conserved ending phenylalanine or tryptophan, so a read error is the likely source. The J gene is TRBJ2-7, the V gene TRBV18, with 7 bases identical to TRBD2. Germline V gene sequence: CDR1 KGHSH, CDR2 LQKENI. The CDR3 covers 15 residues. V trimming: 3 bases; J trimming: 4 bases; junction bases outside the gene matches: 9. The CDR3 spells CASSPGLDLFYEQYL. Written as DNA, the CDR3 is TGTGCCAGCTCACCCGGACTAGATCTCTTTTACGAGCAGTACTTG.

CDR3 DNA sequence: TGTGCCAGCAGCTTGGCCCGACAGGAGGGTTCACCCCTCCACTTT. It specifies CASSLARQEGSPLHF. This chain uses TRBV7-9 with TRBJ1-6, with D tentatively TRBD1 (6 bases). Germline CDR1 is SEHNR and CDR2 is FQNEAQ (reference sequence). Trimming removed 3 bases from V and 9 bases from J, with 15 bases in between. This CDR3 is 15 amino acids long.

The chain uses TRBV29-1 and TRBJ2-1, with D possibly TRBD2 on 6 matching bases. Germline V CDR1 and CDR2: SQVTM, ANQGSEA. V lost 4 bases and J lost 0, with 13 bases in between. The CDR3 is 15 residues long. CDR3 region: CSVVPSASSYNEQFF. The DNA of the CDR3 is TGCAGCGTTGTTCCTAGCGCTAGCTCCTACAATGAGCAGTTCTTC.

The chain uses TRBV28 and TRBJ2-3; TRBD2 is a possible D gene (6 bases). V lost 4 bases and J lost 0, with 17 bases in between. CDR1 MDHEN and CDR2 SYDVKM come from the germline V gene. The CDR3 sequence is 17 residues long. The CDR3 here is CASSSLVASGSTDTQYF. CDR3 DNA sequence: TGTGCCAGCAGTTCCCTGGTTGCGAGCGGGAGCACAGATACGCAGTATTTT.

This clonotype was seen ten or more times. The chain combines TRBV25-1 with TRBJ1-6; D unclear. Germline CDR1 and CDR2: MGHDK and SYGVNS. V lost 11 bases and J lost 8, with 16 bases in between. The CDR3 length is 13 residues. The CDR3 protein is CACSKGGYSPLHF. The CDR3 nucleotides read TGTGCCTGCTCGAAGGGAGGGTATTCACCCCTCCACTTT.